Sequencing of this T cell receptor (beta chain) was carried out in a study of blood T cell repertoires in COVID-19. The overall study: The study drew acute and convalescent COVID-19 samples from the United States, Italy and Spain. PBMCs, B-cell-depleted T cells, or T cells were the source of the cDNA or gDNA that made up the material.

To note about this clone: An end of the junction differs from the germline gene, which may be a read error.

The germline V gene encodes CDR1 MNHEY and CDR2 SMNVEV (reference sequence). The CDR3 length is 15 residues. As handled by the study authors: For nucleated cells, counts were estimated from reference gene primer amplification. Produced via immunoSEQ multiplex PCR; TCRdb's table is partial and in-frame only. For V, J and clone size, that table is used; D and trimming come from the DNA. Among 400,000 to 450,000 clones listed, just over 85% were seen once. This TCR came from a woman aged 30 to 39 with active or convalescent COVID-19. J is TRBJ1-2 and V is TRBV27, with D possibly matching TRBD1 (5 bases). The sample consisted of peripheral blood. CDR3 region: CASSLRAGLNYGYIF. The CDR3, as DNA: TGTGCCAGCAGTTTAAGGGCAGGGCTCAACTATGGCTACATCTTC.